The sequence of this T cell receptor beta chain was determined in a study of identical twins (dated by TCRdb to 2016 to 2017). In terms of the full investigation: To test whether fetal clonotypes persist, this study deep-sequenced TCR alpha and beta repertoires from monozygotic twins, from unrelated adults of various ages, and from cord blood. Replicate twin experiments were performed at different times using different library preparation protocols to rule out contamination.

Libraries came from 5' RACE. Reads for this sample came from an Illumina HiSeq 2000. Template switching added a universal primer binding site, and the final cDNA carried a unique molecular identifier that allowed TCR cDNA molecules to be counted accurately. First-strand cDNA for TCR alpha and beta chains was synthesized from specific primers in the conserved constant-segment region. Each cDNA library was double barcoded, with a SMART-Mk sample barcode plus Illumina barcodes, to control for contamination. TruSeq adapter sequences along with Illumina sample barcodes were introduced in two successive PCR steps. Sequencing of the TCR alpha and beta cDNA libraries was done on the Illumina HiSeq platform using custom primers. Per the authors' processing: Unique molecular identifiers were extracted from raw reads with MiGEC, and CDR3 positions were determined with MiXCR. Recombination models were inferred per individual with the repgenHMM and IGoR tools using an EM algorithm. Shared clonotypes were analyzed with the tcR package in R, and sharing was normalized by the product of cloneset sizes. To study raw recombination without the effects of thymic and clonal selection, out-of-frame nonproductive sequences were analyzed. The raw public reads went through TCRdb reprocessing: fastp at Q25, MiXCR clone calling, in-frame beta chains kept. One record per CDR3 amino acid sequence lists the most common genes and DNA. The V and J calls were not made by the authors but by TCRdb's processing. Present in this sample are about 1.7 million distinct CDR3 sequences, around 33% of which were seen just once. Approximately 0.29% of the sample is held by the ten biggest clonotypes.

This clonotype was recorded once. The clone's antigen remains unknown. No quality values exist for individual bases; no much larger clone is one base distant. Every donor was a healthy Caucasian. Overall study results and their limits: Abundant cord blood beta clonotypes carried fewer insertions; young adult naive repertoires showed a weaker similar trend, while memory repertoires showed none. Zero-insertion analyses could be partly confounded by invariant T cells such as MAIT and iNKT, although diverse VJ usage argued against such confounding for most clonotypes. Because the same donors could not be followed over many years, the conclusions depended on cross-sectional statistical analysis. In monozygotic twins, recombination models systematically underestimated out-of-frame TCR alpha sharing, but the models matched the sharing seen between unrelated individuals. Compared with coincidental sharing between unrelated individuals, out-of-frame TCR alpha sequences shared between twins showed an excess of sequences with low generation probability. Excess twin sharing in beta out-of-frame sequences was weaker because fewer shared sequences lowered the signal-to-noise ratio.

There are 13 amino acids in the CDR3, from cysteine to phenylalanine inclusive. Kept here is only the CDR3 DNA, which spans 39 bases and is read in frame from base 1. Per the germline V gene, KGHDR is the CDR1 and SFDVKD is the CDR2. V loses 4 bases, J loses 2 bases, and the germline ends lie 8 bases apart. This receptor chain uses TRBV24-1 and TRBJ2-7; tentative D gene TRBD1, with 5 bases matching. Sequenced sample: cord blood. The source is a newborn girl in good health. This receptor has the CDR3 CATSEGRAYEQYF. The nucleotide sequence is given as TGTGCCACCAGTGAGGGCAGGGCCTACGAGCAGTACTTC.